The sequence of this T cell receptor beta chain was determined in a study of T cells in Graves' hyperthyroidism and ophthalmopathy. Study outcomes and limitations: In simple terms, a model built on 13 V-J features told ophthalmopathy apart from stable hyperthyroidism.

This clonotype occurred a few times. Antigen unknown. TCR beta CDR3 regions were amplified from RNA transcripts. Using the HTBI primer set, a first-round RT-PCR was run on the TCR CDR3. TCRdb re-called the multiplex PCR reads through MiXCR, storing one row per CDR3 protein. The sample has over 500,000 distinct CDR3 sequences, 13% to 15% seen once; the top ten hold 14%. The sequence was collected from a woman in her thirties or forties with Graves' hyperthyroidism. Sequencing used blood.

CDR3 loop: CASSMPGQETQYF. The CDR3 region has the DNA TGTGCCAGTAGTATGCCAGGCCAAGAGACCCAGTACTTC. The chain recombines TRBV19 with TRBJ2-5; D gene unclear. This CDR3 is built from 13 residues. The V and J ends lost 3 bases and 1 base respectively, with 6 bases between them. Germline loops: CDR1 LNHDA, CDR2 SQIVND (reference sequence). Full variable domain (outside the CDR3, taken from reference TRBV19 and TRBJ2-5): DGGITQSPKYLFRKEGQNVTLSCEQNLNHDAMYWYRQDPGQGLRLIYYSQIVNDFQKGDIAEGYSVSREKKESFPLTVTSAQKNPTAFYLCASSMPGQETQYFGPGTRLLVL.